One and the same sample provided the 22 T cell receptor beta chains below, sequenced in a study of early T cells in non-severe SARS-CoV-2 infection. MiXCR was run by TCRdb on the 5' RACE reads, yielding one entry per CDR3 protein. The sample shows tens of thousands of distinct CDR3 sequences, 4% to 5.5% of them seen only once. The specimen was whole blood. The receptors derive from an adult who was a healthcare worker with PCR-confirmed SARS-CoV-2 infection or an uninfected control (not recorded which).

The chain is built from TRBV6-1 and TRBJ2-1, with TRBD2 identical over 10 bases. The CDR3 totals 14 residues. CDR1 is MNHNS, CDR2 SASEGT, per germline. V was pared by 8 bases and J by 8 bases, with 9 bases of the junction left unmatched. The CDR3 spells CASGLAGAGDEQFF. The DNA of the CDR3 is TGTGCCAGCGGGCTAGCGGGAGCTGGGGATGAGCAGTTCTTC.

This clonotype was picked up many times. The chain joins TRBV10-3 to TRBJ1-1; 7 nucleotides line up with TRBD1. The CDR3 runs 14 residues. CDR1 is ENHRY, CDR2 SYGVKD, per germline. The V segment lost 7 bases and the J segment 6 bases; nucleotides outside the gene matches: 11. CDR3 nucleotides: TGTGCCATCAAAAGTACAGGGGACTCGGCTGAAGCTTTCTTT. Translated: CAIKSTGDSAEAFF.

The chain combines TRBV30 with TRBJ2-7, with D tentatively TRBD1 (5 bases). Trimming took 1 base from V and 4 from J, leaving 8 bases between them. Germline values: CDR1 GTSNPN, CDR2 SVGIG (reference sequence). This CDR3 region has 12 residues. In nucleotides, the CDR3 is TGTGCCTGGAGTGCCGGACAATACGAGCAGTACTTC. Translation gives CAWSAGQYEQYF.

In this sample, this clonotype turned up many times. This chain joins TRBV5-1 and TRBJ2-6, with TRBD2 as a possible D gene (6 bases). Germline V CDR1 and CDR2: SGHRS, YFSETQ. The CDR3 contains 17 residues. The V and J ends lost 4 bases and 3 bases respectively, with 17 bases between them. The CDR3 here is CASSVAGQGNGANVLTF. The DNA for the CDR3 is TGCGCCAGCAGCGTCGCGGGGCAGGGAAATGGGGCCAACGTCCTGACTTTC.

The sample holds many counts of this clonotype. The chain is built from TRBV7-3 and TRBJ2-3, with 7 bases that match TRBD2. This CDR3 contains 16 residues. Germline CDR1 SGHTA, CDR2 FQGTGA. Trimming removed 6 bases from V and 2 bases from J; junction bases left unmatched: 11. CDR3 region: CASSFGGLSSTDTQYF. The CDR3 bases are TGTGCCAGCAGTTTTGGGGGACTATCCTCCACAGATACGCAGTATTTT.

This clonotype was counted ten times or more. The chain joins TRBV2 to TRBJ2-3; a possible D gene is TRBD2 (6 bases). CDR1 is SNHLY and CDR2 is FYNNEI in the germline V gene. The V end was cut by 8 bases, the J end by 1 base, with 10 bases between. The CDR3 has 13 residues. CDR3 in amino acids: CASSREGTDTQYF. CDR3 DNA: TGTGCCAGCTCCAGGGAGGGCACAGATACGCAGTATTTT.

This clonotype was observed at least ten times. This chain uses TRBV6-2 or TRBV6-3 with TRBJ2-1; TRBD1 might be the D (6 bases). This CDR3 region has 14 residues. Germline V lookup: CDR1 MNHEY, CDR2 SVGEGT. Trimming took 2 bases from V and 10 from J, leaving 15 bases between them. For the CDR3, the DNA is TGTGCCAGCAGTTACGCGGTCCCAGGGACAGAGCAGTTCTTC. As protein: CASSYAVPGTEQFF.

This clonotype was detected ten times or more. The rearrangement links TRBV11-2 to TRBJ2-1; D is possibly TRBD1 (5 bases). Germline V gene lookup returns CDR1 SGHAT and CDR2 FQNNGV. The germline V and J ends were trimmed by 5 bases and 13 bases, with 15 bases remaining between them. This CDR3 spans 12 amino acids. The CDR3 region is CASSIGARRQFF. The CDR3 DNA is TGTGCCAGCAGCATAGGGGCTAGACGCCAGTTCTTC.

This clonotype was recorded at least ten times. The genes are TRBV11-2 and TRBJ2-5, with D possibly being TRBD2 (6 bases). V lost 4 bases and J 3 bases, leaving 12 bases between the germline ends. The CDR3 sequence is 14 residues long. Looked up from germline, CDR1 is SGHAT and CDR2 is FQNNGV. CDR3: CASSWAPGEETQYF. CDR3 nucleotide sequence: TGTGCCAGCAGCTGGGCGCCGGGAGAAGAGACCCAGTACTTC. The full variable domain, its missing parts supplied by reference TRBV11-2 and TRBJ2-5, is EAGVAQSPRYKIIEKRQSVAFWCNPISGHATLYWYQQILGQGPKLLIQFQNNGVVDDSQLPKDRFSAERLKGVDSTLKIQPAKLEDSAVYLCASSWAPGEETQYFGPGTRLLVL.

This clonotype was observed many times. The chain uses TRBV29-1 and TRBJ2-7; 9 bases line up with TRBD1. The CDR3 sequence is 14 residues long. Trimming removed 1 base from V and 3 bases from J; junction bases left unmatched: 4. Germline V lookup: CDR1 SQVTM, CDR2 ANQGSEA. CDR3: CSVEAPGQGYEQYF. In DNA form, the CDR3 reads TGCAGCGTTGAAGCCCCGGGACAGGGCTACGAGCAGTACTTC.

This clonotype was seen ten or more times. The V and J genes are TRBV5-1 and TRBJ2-7; possibly TRBD1 for D (5 bases). CDR3 length equals 16 residues. Deletions cut 5 bases from V and 3 bases from J, with 21 bases between. Germline V CDR1 and CDR2: SGHRS, YFSETQ. CDR3 nucleotides: TGCGCCAGCAGTCAGTCCCCCAGGGTTCGAAACTACGAGCAGTACTTC. It translates to CASSQSPRVRNYEQYF.

This clonotype occurred many times. The genes are TRBV28 and TRBJ2-5, with D possibly being TRBD2 (5 bases). V was clipped by 6 bases and J by 1 base, with 15 bases between them. The germline gives CDR1 MDHEN, CDR2 SYDVKM. The CDR3 runs to 15 residues. The CDR3: CASRPRATIQETQYF. CDR3 in DNA: TGTGCCAGCAGACCGCGGGCGACAATCCAAGAGACCCAGTACTTC.

CDR3 nucleotides: TGTGCCATCAGCGGACAGCCCGCGAACACCGGGGAGCTGTTTTTT. Translating it yields CAISGQPANTGELFF. J is TRBJ2-2 and V is TRBV10-3; D may be TRBD1 (6 bases). CDR1 is ENHRY, CDR2 SYGVKD, per germline. The CDR3 runs to 15 residues. The V end was cut by 6 bases, the J end by 0 bases, with 11 bases between.

This chain connects TRBV29-1 to TRBJ1-2; D is unclear. The CDR3 contains 11 residues. Germline assignment: CDR1 SQVTM and CDR2 ANQGSEA. The V end lost 5 bases, the J end lost 5 bases, and 9 bases lay between the germline ends. The CDR3 here is CSVLDFYGYTF. The CDR3 DNA sequence: TGCAGCGTTTTGGACTTTTATGGCTACACCTTC.

This clonotype was seen repeatedly, ten times or more. The V and J genes are TRBV3-1 and TRBJ2-3; unclear D gene. Trimming removed 1 base at V and 6 bases at J, with 8 bases between. The CDR3 extends over 13 amino acids. In germline, CDR1 is LGHDT, CDR2 YNNKEL (reference sequence). This CDR3 is CASSQVLVDTQYF. The CDR3 region has the DNA TGTGCCAGCAGCCAAGTCTTGGTGGATACGCAGTATTTT.

The rearrangement joins TRBV11-3 to TRBJ1-4, with 10 bases that match TRBD1. Germline CDR1 and CDR2: SGHNT and YENEEA. This CDR3 has 15 residues. J gave up 6 bases and V 5 bases, and 6 bases lay outside the gene matches. CDR3 sequence: CASSHDRGRDEKLFF. The DNA of the CDR3 is TGTGCCAGCAGCCATGACAGGGGGCGAGATGAAAAACTGTTTTTT.

The gene calls are TRBV12-3 or TRBV12-4 and TRBJ2-1; D is unresolved. The CDR3 runs 11 residues. V dropped 5 bases and J dropped 12 bases, with 11 bases sitting between them. The CDR3 DNA is TGTGCCAGCAGTGAAACGTATGGGCAGTTCTTC. Encoded protein: CASSETYGQFF.

This clonotype was seen ten or more times. The chain couples TRBV6-5 to TRBJ2-3; D is possibly TRBD1 or TRBD2 (5 bases each). The CDR3 is made up of 14 amino acids. Germline lookup yields CDR1 MNHEY and CDR2 SVGAGI. V lost 8 bases to trimming and J lost 2 bases, with 14 bases between them. The CDR3 DNA is TGTGCCAGCCGAGGGGCCCTAACCACAGATACGCAGTATTTT. Translating it yields CASRGALTTDTQYF.

As DNA, the CDR3 is TGCAGTGCTAGAGATCTCAATTTCCCTGGCACAGATACGCAGTATTTT. As protein: CSARDLNFPGTDTQYF. The J gene is TRBJ2-3, the V gene TRBV20-1; no firm D call. The CDR3 is 16 amino acids. Germline CDR1 is DFQATT and CDR2 is SNEGSKA (reference sequence). Trimming took off 0 bases at V and 1 base at J, with 14 bases between the two ends.

This clonotype was detected ten times or more. The chain carries TRBV27 and TRBJ2-7, with 12 nucleotides matching TRBD2. V lost 8 bases and J lost 7; bases outside the gene matches: 9. The CDR3 runs 14 residues. Germline CDR1 MNHEY, CDR2 SMNVEV (reference sequence). CDR3 sequence reads: CASGLAGNPGEQYF. In nucleotides, the CDR3 is TGTGCCAGCGGACTAGCGGGGAACCCCGGGGAGCAGTACTTC.

The chain uses TRBV6-1 and TRBJ1-1, with D tentatively TRBD1 (5 bases). Deletions cut 2 bases from V and 4 bases from J, with 8 bases between. The CDR3 runs 13 residues. CDR1 and CDR2 (germline): MNHNS, SASEGT. This CDR3 is CASSEQGSTEAFF. The CDR3 DNA sequence: TGTGCCAGCAGTGAACAGGGCTCCACTGAAGCTTTCTTT.

The rearrangement joins TRBV4-3 to TRBJ1-2; TRBD1 matches at 7 bases. The CDR3 has 17 amino acids. V trimming: 0 bases; J trimming: 6 bases; junction bases outside the gene matches: 13. CDR1 and CDR2 from the germline V gene are LGHNA and YSLEER. CDR3 nucleotides: TGCGCCAGCAGCCAAGATCTGAGCCCAGGGGGAACGAATGGCTACACCTTC. Residues: CASSQDLSPGGTNGYTF.